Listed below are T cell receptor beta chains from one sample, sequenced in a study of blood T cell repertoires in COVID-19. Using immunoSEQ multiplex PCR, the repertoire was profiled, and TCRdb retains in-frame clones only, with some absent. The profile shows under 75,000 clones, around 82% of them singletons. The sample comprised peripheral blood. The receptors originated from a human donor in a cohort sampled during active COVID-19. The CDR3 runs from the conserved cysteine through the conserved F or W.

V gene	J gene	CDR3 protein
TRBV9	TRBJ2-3	CASSGPQGDTQYF
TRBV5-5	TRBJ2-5	CASSLGTELSGGTQYF
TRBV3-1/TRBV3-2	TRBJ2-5	CASSPDRGQVQETQYF
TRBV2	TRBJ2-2	CAGEDSYPGELFF
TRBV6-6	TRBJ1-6	CASSRQGPGSYNSPLHF
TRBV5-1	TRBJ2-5	CASTGQGRETQYF
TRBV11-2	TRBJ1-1	CASSLGGTGNTEAFF
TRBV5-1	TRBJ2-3	CASSSRGIADTQYF
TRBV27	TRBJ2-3	CASSLKGAQADTQYF
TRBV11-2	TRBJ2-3	CASSLMTADTQYF
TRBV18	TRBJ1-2	CASSPPGRGTFYGYTF
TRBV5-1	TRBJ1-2	CASSSADRGFSYTF
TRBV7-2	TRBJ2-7	CASTLNWGAYEQYF
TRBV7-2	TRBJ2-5	CASSLSGGETQYF
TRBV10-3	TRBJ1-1	CAISESGFTEAFF
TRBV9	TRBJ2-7	CASSGGKGQEPYEQYF
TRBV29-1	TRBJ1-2	CSASDTGGSYGYTF
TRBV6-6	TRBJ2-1	CASSYSRVYNEQFF
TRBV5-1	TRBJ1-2	CASSEGGTGYGYTF
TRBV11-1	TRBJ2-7	CASSQGTGGPYEQYF
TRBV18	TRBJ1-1	CASSPRDTVNTEAFF
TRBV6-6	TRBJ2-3	CASSYGGRTDTQYF
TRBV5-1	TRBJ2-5	CASSLVGGAETQYF
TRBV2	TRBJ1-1	CASSDREANTEAFF
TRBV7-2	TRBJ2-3	CASSKGTSGRVTQYF
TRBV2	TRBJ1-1	CASSGERQILTEAFF
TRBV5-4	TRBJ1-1	CASSLDRHTEAFF
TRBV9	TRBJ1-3	CASSAGGSGNTIYF
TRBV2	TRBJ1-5	CASSETGRRGVAQHF
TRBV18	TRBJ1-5	CASSSSTGRNQPQHF
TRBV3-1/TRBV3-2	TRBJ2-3	CASSQGGASGADTQYF
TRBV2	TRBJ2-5	CASSGDRQETQYF
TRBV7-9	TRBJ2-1	CASSGGLAGINEQFF
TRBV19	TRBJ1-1	CASSIGRAGMNTEAFF
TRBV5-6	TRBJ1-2	CASSFSPGHLYGYTF
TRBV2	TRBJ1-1	CASSGDREAFF
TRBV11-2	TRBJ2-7	CASSLTFDRELKYF
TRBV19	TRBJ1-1	CASADRVRVNTEAFF
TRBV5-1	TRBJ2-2	CARGRTRGGAWTGELFF
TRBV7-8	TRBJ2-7	CASNTLLAGGLGSYEQYF
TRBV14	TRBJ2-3	CASSQDRGSRGWVSTDTQYF
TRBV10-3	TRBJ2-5	CAISEKPWTAREETQYF
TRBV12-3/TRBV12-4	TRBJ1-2	CASRRGYGYTF
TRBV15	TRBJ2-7	CATSRDFKGEQYF
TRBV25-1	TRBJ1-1	CASRRDEAFF
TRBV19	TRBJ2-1	CASSQPGLAGGNEQFF
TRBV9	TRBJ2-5	CASSAGTSGATETQYF
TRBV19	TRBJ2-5	CASSVRGPYQETQYF
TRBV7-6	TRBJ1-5	CASSLGQGASNQPQHF